Sequencing of this TCR beta chain was carried out in a study of spatial heterogeneity in lung cancer. Overall study context: Every unique TCR and UMI combination, on average, appeared more than ten times in raw reads.

The CDR3 covers 14 residues. V dropped 0 bases and J dropped 6 bases, with 12 bases sitting between them. Per the germline V gene, CDR1 is DFQATT and CDR2 is SNEGSKA (reference sequence). General study results and limits: Expanded alpha and beta TCR counts within tumors tracked tumor mutation counts. Expanded TCR counts, ubiquitous and regional, correlated respectively with ubiquitous and regional nonsynonymous mutation counts.

Each CDR3 protein gets one entry after TCRdb re-called the 5' RACE reads with MiXCR. The profile shows 24,000 or so distinct CDR3 sequences, roughly 10% of them singletons. Described time point: sample taken at primary tumor resection. Donation came from 70 or so patients with untreated early-stage non-small cell lung cancer. Researchers sequenced whole RNA taken from tumor, nontumor lung or frozen PBMC without sorting. This clonotype was counted ten times or more. Its cognate antigen is unknown. This sample comprised lung tumor tissue, obtained at surgery. The TCR originated in a male donor with early-stage non-small cell lung cancer. The chain employs TRBV20-1 and TRBJ1-5; D may be TRBD1 (5 bases). The CDR3 bases are TGCAGTGCTAGAGATGGCAGGGTGGGTCAGCCCCAGCATTTT. It yields the protein CSARDGRVGQPQHF.